A single T cell receptor (beta chain) is shown here with its context. The repertoire was sequenced with immunoSEQ multiplex PCR; TCRdb's copy has only in-frame clones and lacks some. The sample lists some 160,000 clones, 80% occurring once. The data derive from a study of blood T cell repertoires in COVID-19. CDR1 and CDR2 (germline): SGHVS, FQNEAQ. The CDR3 covers 15 residues. V was pared by 1 base and J by 6 bases, with 15 bases between. Sequenced sample: peripheral blood. This clonotype originated in a woman between 45 and 60 years old with acute or convalescent COVID-19. The rearrangement links TRBV7-8 to TRBJ1-2; D perhaps matches TRBD1 (6 bases). CDR3 amino acids: CASSLDRVSGNGYTF. Written as DNA, the CDR3 is TGTGCCAGCAGCTTAGACAGGGTGTCTGGGAATGGCTACACCTTC.